A selection of T cell receptor beta chains follows, all from one sample in a study of patients and donors after allogeneic stem cell transplantation. TCRdb reprocessed the RT-PCR reads with MiXCR, giving one entry per CDR3 protein. The sample consists of roughly 880,000 distinct CDR3 sequences, approximately 19% of them appearing once. The sequencing input was blood, either unsorted or a sorted T cell fraction (not recorded which). Receptors originate from a human donor who was either an allogeneic HSCT recipient or a stem cell or donor lymphocyte infusion donor (not recorded which). It is not recorded whose cells these are; they may come from a transplant donor. CDR3s include the opening cysteine and the closing phenylalanine or tryptophan. D genes are given only for firm matches. Only part of the rows carry a size: once, few, many, or a class if the clone is expanded.

d_gene	v_gene	j_gene	abundance	CDR3nt	CDR3aa
TRBD1	TRBV5-1	TRBJ2-7	.	TGCGCCAGCAGCGGACGACAGGGGGGAACTACCGAGCAGTACTTC	CASSGRQGGTTEQYF
.	TRBV15	TRBJ2-2	few	TGTGCCACCAGCAGGGCCCTCGGGATCGGCACCGGGGAGCTGTTTTTT	CATSRALGIGTGELFF
.	TRBV15	TRBJ1-1	.	TGTGCCACCAGCACACTTCTGGGCCGGGGCACTGAAGCTTTCTTT	CATSTLLGRGTEAFF
.	TRBV30	TRBJ2-2	.	TGTGCCTGGAATCCGACCACCGGGGAGCTGTTTTTT	CAWNPTTGELFF
TRBD2	TRBV2	TRBJ2-3	.	TGTGCCAGCAGTGAACGGACTAGCTTCATAGATACGCAGTATTTT	CASSERTSFIDTQYF
TRBD2	TRBV11-2	TRBJ2-3	few	TGTGCCAGCAGTGAGTTACTAGCGGGGTCCACAGATACGCAGTATTTT	CASSELLAGSTDTQYF
TRBD2	TRBV30	TRBJ2-3	.	TGTGCCTGGAGTAGCGGGAGGGCAGAAGATACGCAGTATTTT	CAWSSGRAEDTQYF
.	TRBV10-3	TRBJ2-1	.	TGTGCCATCAGTGAGAGCGAAATCAACAATGAGCAGTTCTTC	CAISESEINNEQFF
.	TRBV4-2	TRBJ2-7	few	TGTGCCAGCAGCCAAGATGAGGTCGGGGCGAACGAGCAGTACTTC	CASSQDEVGANEQYF
TRBD1	TRBV12-3/TRBV12-4	TRBJ2-4	.	TGTGCCAGCAGTTTAGCATGGGACAGGTCGGCCAAAAACATTCAGTACTTC	CASSLAWDRSAKNIQYF
TRBD2	TRBV24-1	TRBJ2-1	few	TGTGCCACCAGTGATAGAACGCTAGCGGGAGGGCCCCATGAGCAGTTCTTC	CATSDRTLAGGPHEQFF
TRBD1	TRBV3-1	TRBJ1-3	few	TGTGCCAGCAGCCCCTGGGACAGAGGAGGAAACACCATATATTTT	CASSPWDRGGNTIYF
TRBD2	TRBV9	TRBJ2-3	many	TGTGCCAGCTCCCCAGCGGGGCTTCCTCCAGATACGCAGTATTTT	CASSPAGLPPDTQYF
.	TRBV5-1	TRBJ2-3	few	TGCGCCAGCAGCCCCGCGGGACAGCACACAGATACGCAGTATTTT	CASSPAGQHTDTQYF
TRBD2	TRBV11-2	TRBJ2-7	few	TGTGCCAGCAGCTTAGTTGAGCGGGAGCTTGTCGAGCAGTACTTC	CASSLVERELVEQYF
.	TRBV5-5	TRBJ1-4	few	TGTGCCAGCAGCTTGGGGCGACAGGAGCTTGAAAAACTGTTTTTT	CASSLGRQELEKLFF
.	TRBV12-3/TRBV12-4	TRBJ2-1	many	TGTGCCAGCAGTTTAGCGTTGCATGTGTTCTTC	CASSLALHVFF
TRBD1	TRBV27	TRBJ1-2	few	TGTGCCAGCAGTTTAGTCTCAGGGACAGCTTTCTATGGCTACACCTTC	CASSLVSGTAFYGYTF
TRBD2	TRBV29-1	TRBJ2-7	.	TGCACCCCGGGGAGGGGTACCTACGAGCAGTACTTC	CTPGRGTYEQYF
.	TRBV12-3/TRBV12-4	TRBJ1-6	.	TGTGCCAGCAGTCACCACCAGGGGTTTAATTCACCCCTCCACTTT	CASSHHQGFNSPLHF
.	TRBV15	TRBJ2-7	few	TGTGCCACCAGCAATTGGTGGGCTAGCGTGCAGTCCTACGAGCAGTACTTC	CATSNWWASVQSYEQYF
.	TRBV12-3/TRBV12-4	TRBJ2-4	.	TGTGCCAGCAGCTATAAGCTGGGGCTAGCCAAAAACATTCAGTACTTC	CASSYKLGLAKNIQYF
TRBD1	TRBV12-3/TRBV12-4	TRBJ1-1	.	TGTGCCAGCAGTTTCAGGGGGATTGAAGCTTTCTTT	CASSFRGIEAFF
.	TRBV6-2/TRBV6-3	TRBJ2-5	few	TGTGCCAGCAGTTACGGCCCGGGGATGACGGAGACCCAGTACTTC	CASSYGPGMTETQYF
.	TRBV6-5	TRBJ1-5	few	TGTGCCAGCAGTTATTGGGACGACAATCAGCCCCAGCATTTT	CASSYWDDNQPQHF
TRBD2	TRBV24-1	TRBJ2-5	few	TGTGCCACCAGATCAGCGGGAACAGAGACCCAGTACTTC	CATRSAGTETQYF
TRBD2	TRBV7-3	TRBJ2-1	.	TGTGCCAGCAGCTTACCTGGGACTAGCGGGAGCAATGAGCAGTTCTTC	CASSLPGTSGSNEQFF
.	TRBV12-3/TRBV12-4	TRBJ1-2	.	TGTGCCAGCAGCCCGTGGGGGGGAGATGGCTACACCTTC	CASSPWGGDGYTF
.	TRBV20-1	TRBJ2-5	.	TGCAGTGCGATCCAACCGGGAGTGGAGGAGACCCAGTACTTC	CSAIQPGVEETQYF
TRBD1	TRBV20-1	TRBJ1-5	few	TGCAGTGCTCGACAGGGGTGGAATCAGCCCCAGCATTTT	CSARQGWNQPQHF
TRBD2	TRBV20-1	TRBJ2-7	.	TGCAGTGCTAGAGATCGAGCGGGGGGGGGATACGAGCAGTACTTC	CSARDRAGGGYEQYF
.	TRBV7-8	TRBJ2-5	many	TGTGCCAGCAGCTTAGGGATTCAAGAGACCCAGTACTTC	CASSLGIQETQYF
TRBD2	TRBV5-1	TRBJ2-1	few	TGCGCCAGCAGCTCGGGGTTGAAGCGGGGTTACAATGAGCAGTTCTTC	CASSSGLKRGYNEQFF
TRBD1	TRBV5-1	TRBJ1-6	many	TGCGCCAGCAGCTCTAAACAGGGGAATTCACCCCTCCACTTT	CASSSKQGNSPLHF
TRBD2	TRBV7-9	TRBJ2-7	few	TGTGCCAGCAGCATTTCAGCGGGGGCACCCTACGAGCAGTACTTC	CASSISAGAPYEQYF
TRBD1	TRBV25-1	TRBJ2-1	few	TGTGCCAGCAGTGAATGGAGGACAGGGGAAGAGGATGAGCAGTTCTTC	CASSEWRTGEEDEQFF
TRBD2	TRBV5-1	TRBJ2-3	.	TGCGCCAGCAGCGCGGGACTAGCGGGAGGGTTTGGCACAGATACGCAGTATTTT	CASSAGLAGGFGTDTQYF
.	TRBV4-2	TRBJ1-2	.	TGTGCCAGCAGCCAAGAACGACTGGATGGCTACACCTTC	CASSQERLDGYTF
TRBD1	TRBV20-1	TRBJ2-1	few	TGCAGTGCCCCTCTCCCGGACAGGGTACCCTACAATGAGCAGTTCTTC	CSAPLPDRVPYNEQFF
.	TRBV6-1	TRBJ1-5	.	TGTGCCAGCAGTGAAGCTACCGGGAAAACCCAGCATTTT	CASSEATGKTQHF
.	TRBV10-3	TRBJ1-5	.	TGTGCCATCAGTGCCCCAGGGGTCAATCAGCCCCAGCATTTT	CAISAPGVNQPQHF
TRBD1	TRBV28	TRBJ2-7	few	TGTGCCAGCACGCTAAGACAGGGGGCCTACGAGCAGTACTTC	CASTLRQGAYEQYF
.	TRBV7-9	TRBJ1-1	many	TGTGCCAGCACCTCCTGGGAGGGTCTGAACACTGAAGCTTTCTTT	CASTSWEGLNTEAFF
.	TRBV5-1	TRBJ2-1	.	TGCGCCAGCGGGTGGACAGCAAATTACAATGAGCAGTTCTTC	CASGWTANYNEQFF
TRBD1	TRBV6-1	TRBJ1-3	.	TGTGCCAGCAGTGCCCACAGGGACAGGGGTTCCGGAAACACCATATATTTT	CASSAHRDRGSGNTIYF
.	TRBV18	TRBJ2-5	.	TGTGCCAGCTCACCACGGGGGAGCATGGGCCAAGAGACCCAGTACTTC	CASSPRGSMGQETQYF
TRBD1	TRBV20-1	TRBJ1-4	.	TGCAGTGCTTTAGGACAGGGATCTGGAAAACTGTTTTTT	CSALGQGSGKLFF
.	TRBV6-5	TRBJ1-3	few	TGTGCCAGCAGTTACGCCCCTCCCGGGACATCCTCTGGAAACACCATATATTTT	CASSYAPPGTSSGNTIYF
.	TRBV18	TRBJ2-1	.	TGTGCCAGCTCACCCCCCGCGGCCCACAATGAGCAGTTCTTC	CASSPPAAHNEQFF
.	TRBV6-5	TRBJ2-7	few	TGTGCCAGCAGTTACTCCTTCTACGAGCAGTACTTC	CASSYSFYEQYF
.	TRBV3-1	TRBJ2-3	few	TGTGCCAGCAGCCAAGAAGCGGCAGGAGGGACAGATACGCAGTATTTT	CASSQEAAGGTDTQYF
TRBD1	TRBV7-9	TRBJ1-4	few	TGTGCCAGCAGCCACCCCCGGGACAGTAATGAAAAACTGTTTTTT	CASSHPRDSNEKLFF
TRBD1	TRBV19	TRBJ1-6	once	TGTGCCAGTAGCAGGGGACAGAACTATAATTCACCCCTCCACTTT	CASSRGQNYNSPLHF
TRBD2	TRBV9	TRBJ2-2	once	TGTGCCAGCAGCGTCCGGAGCGGGGGGGTTGGCACCGGGGAGCTGTTTTTT	CASSVRSGGVGTGELFF
.	TRBV24-1	TRBJ1-2	.	TGTGCCACCAGTGACCCAACACAGGGACGCGGCTACACCTTC	CATSDPTQGRGYTF
.	TRBV7-9	TRBJ2-6	.	TGTGCCAGCAGCCCTGGGTCAGGCGGCTCTGGGGCCAACGTCCTGACTTTC	CASSPGSGGSGANVLTF
.	TRBV12-3/TRBV12-4	TRBJ2-2	many	TGTGCCAGCAGTTCGGGGATGGCCGGGGAGCTGTTTTTT	CASSSGMAGELFF